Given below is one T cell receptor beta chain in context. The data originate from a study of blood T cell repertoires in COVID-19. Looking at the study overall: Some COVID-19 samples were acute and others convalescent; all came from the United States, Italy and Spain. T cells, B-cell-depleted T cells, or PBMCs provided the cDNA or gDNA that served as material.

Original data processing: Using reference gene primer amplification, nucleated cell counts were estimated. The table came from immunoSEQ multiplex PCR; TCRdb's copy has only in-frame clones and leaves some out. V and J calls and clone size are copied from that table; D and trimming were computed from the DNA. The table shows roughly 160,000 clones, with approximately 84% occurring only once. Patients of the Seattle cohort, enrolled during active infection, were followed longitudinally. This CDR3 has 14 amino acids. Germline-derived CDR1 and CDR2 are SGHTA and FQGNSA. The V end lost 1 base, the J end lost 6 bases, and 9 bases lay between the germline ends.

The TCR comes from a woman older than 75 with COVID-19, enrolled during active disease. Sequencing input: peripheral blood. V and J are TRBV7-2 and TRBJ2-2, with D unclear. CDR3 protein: CASSLDYRAGELFF. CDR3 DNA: TGTGCCAGCAGCTTAGACTATCGGGCCGGGGAGCTGTTTTTT.